This T cell receptor beta chain was sequenced in a study of PD-1 blockade in classical Hodgkin lymphoma (TCRdb year 2020). For context, the study as a whole: Nivolumab dosing was 3 mg/kg intravenously every 2 weeks, continuing until either disease progression or unacceptable toxicity. The study used TCR beta sequencing and CyTOF to define a peripheral blood immune signature of response to PD-1 blockade in classical Hodgkin lymphoma.

Comments on this clone: It has no known antigen specificity. No much larger clonotype is one base removed from it; base qualities were not supplied.

What the work shows at the level of the full study, not this receptor alone: Lower diversity was observed in patients in whom nivolumab was started less than 1 year after ASCT, and these patients were excluded from later analyses so that confounding by immune reconstitution would be avoided. The study was restricted to a single clinical trial cohort, and the causes of repertoire differences, possibly disease activity or prior therapy, were left undefined. Trial patients with a complete response had baseline diversity similar to that of newly diagnosed patients, while partial responders and progressors had significantly lower diversity. CD4+ but not CD8+ TCR diversity rose significantly by C4D1 (p=0.0027 vs p=0.16), most apparent in complete responders (p=0.02). Newly diagnosed patients were reported to have lower baseline TCR diversity than healthy donors, and relapsed/refractory patients were reported to have lower baseline TCR diversity still.

The Qiagen DNeasy kit was used to extract genomic DNA from unsorted PBMCs and from the negatively selected CD4+ and CD8+ fractions. TCR beta CDR3 regions were amplified by immunoSEQ multiplex PCR using primers annealing to V and J segments. Amplification bias was minimized using a synthetic immune receptor repertoire, and residual bias was removed computationally after sequencing. Per the authors' processing: Custom Python scripts were used to quantify repertoire diversity as the Shannon entropy index. Unsorted, CD4+ and CD8+ repertoires were analyzed separately, except in combined analyses where CD4+ and CD8+ sequences were merged in silico. A clone was considered expanded if an increase in frequency of at least 2-fold after treatment relative to C1D1 was found, and a pseudocount of 0.5 was applied to clones undetected at baseline. Singleton clones were defined as clones with 0 or 1 copy at C1D1, and non-singleton clones were defined as clones with 2 or more copies. By matching protein sequences in sorted samples from the same patient, clones expanded in unsorted samples were annotated as CD4+, CD8+ or unknown. Wilcoxon tests on paired samples were used to test diversity changes from C1D1 to C4D1. TCRdb provides this immuneACCESS table in a form limited to in-frame rearrangements. Some clones are lacking; in checked studies, under half of them reflect an unresolved V gene, and why the rest are absent is not known. D and trimming come from the DNA, and the V and J calls and clone size come from that table. This sample gives just under 30,000 clones in total; 65% to 90% of them show up just once. About 2.6% of the sample is taken by the ten largest.

The junction shows trimming of 3 bases on V and 0 bases on J, plus 8 bases between the germline ends. The germline V gene (reference sequence) yields GTSNPN for CDR1 and SVGIG for CDR2. Its CDR3 holds 13 amino acids, cysteine through phenylalanine. Left in the record is the CDR3 DNA by itself, 39 bases read in frame from the first base. According to the study, the label for this sample's time point signals: cycle 1 day 1 (C1D1), immediately before nivolumab initiation. Relapse after autologous stem cell transplantation had occurred in all trial patients, and cohorts A, B and C were distinguished by prior brentuximab vedotin exposure. Magnetic negative selection with a Miltenyi CD4+ T cell isolation kit was used to purify CD4+ T cells from thawed PBMCs. The trial cohort was composed of approximately 60 patients with relapsed/refractory classical Hodgkin lymphoma, for whom complete response, partial response or progressive disease was recorded as best overall response. Trial patients were treated with single-agent nivolumab in the multi-cohort phase II CheckMate 205 trial. An independent review committee assessed best overall response by applying the 2007 International Working Group response criteria. Trial PBMCs were collected immediately before nivolumab initiation (C1D1) and during therapy at cycle 2 day 1 and cycle 4 day 1. Peripheral blood was collected in 8 mL Vacutainer Cell Preparation Tubes, from which PBMCs were isolated by centrifugation and then cryopreserved. Purified CD4+ and CD8+ fractions were prepared only for cases with an additional available PBMC sample. Magnetically labelled cells were depleted on LS columns in a quadroMACS separator, and the flow-through was collected as the purified fraction.

Sample: CD4+ T cells from blood, taken at baseline. The sequence was obtained from a human donor with classical Hodgkin lymphoma. The chain is made from TRBV30 and TRBJ1-1; no confident D gene assignment can be made. Read as DNA, the sequence is TGTGCCTGGAGGGTAACCTTGAACACTGAAGCTTTCTTT. It encodes CAWRVTLNTEAFF.